The 21 T cell receptor beta chains below were found in one sample sequenced in a study of Graves' ophthalmopathy and Graves' hyperthyroidism. The authors amplified TCR beta CDR3 regions, and they did so from RNA transcripts for repertoire sequencing. First-round RT-PCR relied on HTBI primers, and a second-round multiplex PCR came next. Via MiXCR, TCRdb re-called the multiplex PCR reads, giving one row per CDR3 protein. This sample has 400,000 or so distinct CDR3 sequences; 15% to 17% occur once, and the top ten carry roughly 7%. The sequencing sample was made of peripheral blood. The receptors stem from a woman aged 18-35 years with stable Graves' hyperthyroidism.

This clonotype was observed many times. V is TRBV12-3 or TRBV12-4 and J is TRBJ2-7; 12 bases match TRBD2. V lost 5 bases to trimming and J lost 2 bases; unmatched junction nucleotides: 4. The length of the CDR3 is 15 residues. The CDR3 DNA reads as TGTGCCAGCAGTCCTAGACTAGCGGGGGCCTACGAGCAGTACTTC. Translated: CASSPRLAGAYEQYF.

This clonotype was seen repeatedly, ten times or more. V usage is TRBV27 and J usage is TRBJ1-6, with TRBD1 identical over 7 bases. Losses at the gene ends were 3 bases for V and 3 bases for J; bases not matched to a gene: 11. Germline V gene data show CDR1 as MNHEY and CDR2 as SMNVEV (reference sequence). The CDR3 consists of 18 residues. The CDR3 spells CASSLIGGDSHYNSPLHF. CDR3 nucleotides: TGTGCCAGCAGTTTGATTGGGGGGGACAGCCACTATAATTCACCCCTCCACTTT.

The chain joins TRBV10-3 to TRBJ1-1; no clear D. The V gene's germline CDR1 is ENHRY and CDR2 SYGVKD. This CDR3 has 15 residues. The germline V and J ends were trimmed by 2 bases and 1 base, with 11 bases remaining between them. The CDR3 nucleotides read TGTGCCATCAGTGAGGCAGGTGGTAAGAACACTGAAGCTTTCTTT. This gives the protein CAISEAGGKNTEAFF.

This clonotype is labeled medium-sized. The J gene is TRBJ1-1, the V gene TRBV12-3 or TRBV12-4; 7 bases agree with TRBD1. J was trimmed by 4 bases and V by 5 bases; bases with no gene match: 10. This CDR3 comprises 15 residues. CDR3: CASSPTNTGATEAFF. CDR3 DNA: TGTGCCAGCAGTCCAACTAACACAGGGGCCACTGAAGCTTTCTTT.

V is TRBV5-1 and J is TRBJ1-1, with a possible D match to TRBD1 (5 bases). Germline CDR1 reads SGHRS; CDR2 reads YFSETQ. The CDR3 is made up of 15 amino acids. The ends were cut back, 3 bases at V and 5 bases at J, with 17 bases in the middle. The CDR3 bases are TGCGCCAGCAGCTCCCACCCGACAGAGGGTACTGAAGCTTTCTTT. The encoded protein is CASSSHPTEGTEAFF.

This chain connects TRBV18 to TRBJ1-6; a weak D match, TRBD1 (5 bases). V shed 6 bases and J shed 6 bases, with 18 bases lying between them. The CDR3 has 16 amino acids. Germline lookup yields CDR1 KGHSH and CDR2 LQKENI. CDR3 in DNA: TGTGCCAGCTCCCTCGGGGACCGAGTGATTAATTCACCCCTCCACTTT. It codes for CASSLGDRVINSPLHF. The variable domain in full, with the rest retrieved from reference TRBV18 and TRBJ1-6, is NAGVMQNPRHLVRRRGQEARLRCSPMKGHSHVYWYRQLPEEGLKFMVYLQKENIIDESGMPKERFSAEFPKEGPSILRIQQVVRGDSAAYFCASSLGDRVINSPLHFGNGTRLTVT.

This clonotype occurred many times. Written as DNA, the CDR3 is TGTGCCAGCAGTTACTTGCCGGGGACGAGCTCTGGAAACACCATATATTTT. Its translation: CASSYLPGTSSGNTIYF. The V call is TRBV6-2 or TRBV6-3, the J call TRBJ1-3, with D tentatively TRBD1 (5 bases). V lost 1 base, J lost 0 bases, and 13 bases lay in between. The CDR3 is 17 residues long. Germline lookup yields CDR1 MNHEY and CDR2 SVGEGT.

This clonotype was seen at least ten times. The germline gene is not matched at one end of the junction; a read error may be the cause. This chain joins TRBV7-9 and TRBJ2-7, with D tentatively TRBD2 (7 bases). The V gene's germline CDR1 is SEHNR and CDR2 FQNEAQ (reference sequence). There are 14 residues in the CDR3. The CDR3 here is CASSRGASSYEQCF. The CDR3 nucleotides read TGTGCCAGCAGCCGGGGGGCAAGCTCCTACGAGCAGTGCTTC.

This clonotype occurred a few times. The CDR3 ends on some other residue instead of the conserved phenylalanine or tryptophan, so this is likely a read error. V gene TRBV6-2 or TRBV6-3 combines with J gene TRBJ1-2, with 12 bases that match TRBD1. This CDR3 contains 20 residues. The germline V gene has CDR1 MNHEY and CDR2 SVGEGT. After removal of 5 bases from V and 7 bases from J, the junction contained 23 bases not matched to a gene. CDR3 DNA sequence: TGTGCCAGCAGTCACCGAAGAACCGGGACAGGGGGCGCTTTCCCGTCTGGCTACACCTCC. Translated: CASSHRRTGTGGAFPSGYTS.

This clonotype was observed many times. The rearrangement joins TRBV7-9 to TRBJ1-2; unclear D gene. The V gene lost 2 bases and the J gene lost 3 bases, with 10 bases spanning the gap. Per the germline V gene, CDR1 is SEHNR and CDR2 is FQNEAQ (reference sequence). There are 14 residues in the CDR3. CDR3 sequence (DNA): TGTGCCAGCAGCTTACCAAGGACGGACTATGGCTACACCTTC. Translating gives CASSLPRTDYGYTF.

This clonotype was found a few times. The chain carries TRBV20-1 and TRBJ1-2; a possible D gene is TRBD1 (6 bases). Germline V lookup: CDR1 DFQATT, CDR2 SNEGSKA (reference sequence). Trimming took 2 bases from V and 5 from J, leaving 21 bases between them. The CDR3 sequence is 16 residues long. CDR3 nucleotide sequence: TGCAGTGCTAGATTCGGACAGACCCACCCTAGGTATGGCTACACCTTC. Protein product: CSARFGQTHPRYGYTF.

The sample holds many counts of this clonotype. V usage is TRBV6-1 and J usage is TRBJ2-5; D is ambiguous. The CDR3 spans 12 residues. In germline, CDR1 is MNHNS, CDR2 SASEGT. Trimming pared 7 bases from V and 2 bases from J, leaving 8 bases between. The CDR3 DNA sequence: TGTGCCAGCACTGCCGGGCAAGAGACCCAGTACTTC. As protein: CASTAGQETQYF.

Concerning this clonotype itself: The missing conserved phenylalanine or tryptophan at the end of this CDR3 makes a read error likely. The DNA is omitted, as the CDR3 cannot be located on it reliably, and the CDR3 follows TCRdb's listing. The CDR3 sequence is CASLRGQILGETQDY. The V gene is TRBV12-3 or TRBV12-4, the J gene TRBJ2-5; the table gives TRBD1 as D, unverified against the DNA. With termini counted, the CDR3 has 15 amino acids.

This clonotype was detected many times. For the CDR3, the DNA is TGCGCCAGCAGCTTGGGCCTCAGAGGAAGCTCGGGAGGCGAGCAGTACTTC. It specifies CASSLGLRGSSGGEQYF. This sequence joins TRBV5-1 and TRBJ2-7, with 7 positions matching TRBD2. Germline assignment: CDR1 SGHRS and CDR2 YFSETQ. V trimming: 0 bases; J trimming: 6 bases; junction bases outside the gene matches: 15. CDR3 length equals 17 residues.

This clonotype occurred many times. The CDR3 protein is CAISDRDRGLNTEAFF. The CDR3 DNA is TGTGCCATCAGTGACCGGGACAGGGGGTTGAACACTGAAGCTTTCTTT. The chain carries TRBV10-3 and TRBJ1-1, with 11 positions matching TRBD1. This CDR3 contains 16 residues. Germline CDR1 is ENHRY and CDR2 is SYGVKD. The V segment lost 3 bases and the J segment 0 bases; nucleotides outside the gene matches: 3.

This clonotype was recorded many times. The genes are TRBV7-8 and TRBJ2-7; the D gene could be TRBD1 or TRBD2 (5 bases each). Germline CDR1 is SGHVS and CDR2 is FQNEAQ. Trimming shortened V by 4 bases and J by 7 bases, and 23 bases separated the two germline ends. The CDR3 has 16 residues. The CDR3 DNA reads TGTGCCAGCAGCTCACCCTACGGGGCTAGCCCGCGTGAGCAGTACTTC. Amino acids: CASSSPYGASPREQYF.

The gene calls are TRBV5-1 and TRBJ2-2; 7 bases line up with TRBD1. The germline CDR1 and CDR2 sequences are SGHRS and YFSETQ. The CDR3 is 16 residues long. The V and J ends lost 4 bases and 7 bases, in that order; junction bases with no gene match: 13. Here the CDR3 reads CASSLRDRAFHGELFF. DNA for the CDR3: TGCGCCAGCAGCCTCCGAGACAGGGCTTTTCACGGGGAGCTGTTTTTT.

This clonotype was seen at least ten times. The rearrangement uses TRBV7-9 and TRBJ1-1; no firm D call. V lost 6 bases to trimming and J lost 4 bases, with 12 bases between them. The germline V gene encodes CDR1 SEHNR and CDR2 FQNEAQ (reference sequence). This CDR3 region has 13 residues. The CDR3 region has the DNA TGTGCCAGCAGATTCGCTGAACCCACTGAAGCTTTCTTT. This translates into CASRFAEPTEAFF. Full variable domain (remainder filled in from reference TRBV7-9 and TRBJ1-1): DTGVSQNPRHKITKRGQNVTFRCDPISEHNRLYWYRQTLGQGPEFLTYFQNEAQLEKSRLLSDRFSAERPKGSFSTLEIQRTEQGDSAMYLCASRFAEPTEAFFGQGTRLTVV.

This clonotype has only a few counts. The chain uses TRBV10-1 and TRBJ2-7; 7 bases agree with TRBD1. The CDR3 totals 13 residues. The germline gives CDR1 WNHNN, CDR2 SYGVQD (reference sequence). J lost 2 bases, V lost 2 bases, and 0 bases had no gene match. The CDR3 coding sequence is TGCGCCAGCAGTGAGACAGGGGCCTACGAGCAGTACTTC. This translates into CASSETGAYEQYF.

This clonotype was seen a handful of times. This chain joins TRBV20-1 and TRBJ1-1, with D hard to call. This CDR3 has 15 residues. V lost 5 bases to trimming and J lost 0 bases, with 16 bases between them. Germline CDR1 is DFQATT and CDR2 is SNEGSKA (reference sequence). Written as DNA, the CDR3 is TGCAGTGCTGCCTCCCCCGGGTCCCTGAACACTGAAGCTTTCTTT. Its translation: CSAASPGSLNTEAFF.

The J gene is TRBJ2-7, the V gene TRBV11-2, with 8 bases fitting TRBD1. The length of the CDR3 is 15 residues. Unmatched junction bases numbered 13, after V lost 5 bases and J lost 7 bases. Germline V gene sequence: CDR1 SGHAT, CDR2 FQNNGV. The CDR3 is CASSPIGQGVGEQYF. Here the CDR3 DNA reads TGTGCCAGCAGCCCCATCGGACAGGGAGTGGGAGAGCAGTACTTC.